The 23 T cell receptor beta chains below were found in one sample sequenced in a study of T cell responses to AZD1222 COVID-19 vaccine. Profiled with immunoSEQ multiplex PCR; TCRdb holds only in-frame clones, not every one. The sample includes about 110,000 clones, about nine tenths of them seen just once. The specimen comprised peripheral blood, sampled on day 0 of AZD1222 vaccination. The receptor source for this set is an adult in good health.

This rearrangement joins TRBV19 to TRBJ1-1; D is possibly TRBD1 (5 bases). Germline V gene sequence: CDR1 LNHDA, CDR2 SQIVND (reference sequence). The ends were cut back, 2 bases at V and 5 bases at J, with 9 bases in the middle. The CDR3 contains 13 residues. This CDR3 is CASSITGITEAFF. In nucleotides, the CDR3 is TGTGCCAGTAGTATAACAGGTATTACTGAAGCTTTCTTT.

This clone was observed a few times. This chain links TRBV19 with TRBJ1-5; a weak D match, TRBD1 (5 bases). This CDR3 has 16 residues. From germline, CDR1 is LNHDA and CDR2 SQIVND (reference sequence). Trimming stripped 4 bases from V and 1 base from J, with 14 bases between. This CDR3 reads CASSTSQGISNQPQHF. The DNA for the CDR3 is TGTGCCAGTAGTACCAGTCAGGGCATAAGCAATCAGCCCCAGCATTTT.

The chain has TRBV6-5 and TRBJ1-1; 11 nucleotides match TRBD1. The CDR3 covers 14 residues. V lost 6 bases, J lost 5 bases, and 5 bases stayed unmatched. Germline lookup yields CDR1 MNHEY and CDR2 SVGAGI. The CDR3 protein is CASSRTGGITEAFF. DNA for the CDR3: TGTGCCAGCAGCCGGACAGGGGGCATTACTGAAGCTTTCTTT.

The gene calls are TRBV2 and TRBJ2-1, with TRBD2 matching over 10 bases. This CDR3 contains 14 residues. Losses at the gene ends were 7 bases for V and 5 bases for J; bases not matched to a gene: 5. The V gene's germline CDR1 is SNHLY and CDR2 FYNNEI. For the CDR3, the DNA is TGTGCCAGCAACCAACTAGCGGGGAACAATGAGCAGTTCTTC. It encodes CASNQLAGNNEQFF.

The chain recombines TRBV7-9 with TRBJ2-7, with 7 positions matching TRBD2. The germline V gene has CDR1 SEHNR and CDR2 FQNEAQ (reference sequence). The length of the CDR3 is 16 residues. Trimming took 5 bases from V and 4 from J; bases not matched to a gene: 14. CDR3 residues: CASSPAGTGGRYEQYF. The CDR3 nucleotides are TGTGCCAGCAGCCCAGCTGGGACGGGGGGAAGGTACGAGCAGTACTTC. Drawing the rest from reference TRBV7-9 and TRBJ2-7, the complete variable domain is DTGVSQNPRHKITKRGQNVTFRCDPISEHNRLYWYRQTLGQGPEFLTYFQNEAQLEKSRLLSDRFSAERPKGSFSTLEIQRTEQGDSAMYLCASSPAGTGGRYEQYFGPGTRLTVT.

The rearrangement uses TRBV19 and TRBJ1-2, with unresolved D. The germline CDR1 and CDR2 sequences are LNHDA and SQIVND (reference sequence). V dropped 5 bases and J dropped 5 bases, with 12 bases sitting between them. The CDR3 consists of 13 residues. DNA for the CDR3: TGTGCCAGTAGTGCTTTAGACGAGTATGGCTACACCTTC. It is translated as CASSALDEYGYTF.

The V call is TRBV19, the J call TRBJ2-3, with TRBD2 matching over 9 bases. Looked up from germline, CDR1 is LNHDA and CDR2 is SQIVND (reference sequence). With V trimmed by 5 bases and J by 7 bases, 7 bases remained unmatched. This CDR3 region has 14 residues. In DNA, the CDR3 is TGTGCCAGTAGTCTTCAGACTAGCGGCAATACGCAGTATTTT. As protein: CASSLQTSGNTQYF. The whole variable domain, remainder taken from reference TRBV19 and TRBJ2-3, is DGGITQSPKYLFRKEGQNVTLSCEQNLNHDAMYWYRQDPGQGLRLIYYSQIVNDFQKGDIAEGYSVSREKKESFPLTVTSAQKNPTAFYLCASSLQTSGNTQYFGPGTRLTVL.

CDR3 region: CASSLRDTGNTIYF. CDR3 bases: TGCGCCAGCAGCTTACGAGATACTGGAAACACCATATATTTT. V and J are TRBV5-1 and TRBJ1-3; the D is unclear. V lost 2 bases to trimming and J lost 2 bases, with 8 bases between them. Germline values: CDR1 SGHRS, CDR2 YFSETQ. This CDR3 has 14 residues.

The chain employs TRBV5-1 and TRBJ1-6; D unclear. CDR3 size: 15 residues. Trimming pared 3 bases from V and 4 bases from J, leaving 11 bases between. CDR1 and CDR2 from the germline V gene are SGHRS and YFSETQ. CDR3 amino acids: CASSSQGRYNSPLHF. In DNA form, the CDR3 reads TGCGCCAGCAGCTCCCAAGGACGGTATAATTCACCCCTCCACTTT.

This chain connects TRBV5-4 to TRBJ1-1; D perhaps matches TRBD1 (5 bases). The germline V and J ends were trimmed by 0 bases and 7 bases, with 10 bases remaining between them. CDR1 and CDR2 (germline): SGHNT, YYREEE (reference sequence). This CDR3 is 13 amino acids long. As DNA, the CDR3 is TGTGCCAGCAGCTTGGCCCTGGGGGGTGAAGCTTTCTTT. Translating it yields CASSLALGGEAFF.

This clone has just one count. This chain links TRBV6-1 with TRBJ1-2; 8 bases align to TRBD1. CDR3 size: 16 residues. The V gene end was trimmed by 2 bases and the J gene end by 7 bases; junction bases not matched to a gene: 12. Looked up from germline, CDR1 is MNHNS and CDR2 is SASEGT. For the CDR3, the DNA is TGTGCCAGCAGTGAAACCCCAGAGACAGGGGCCCTTGGCTACACCTTC. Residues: CASSETPETGALGYTF.

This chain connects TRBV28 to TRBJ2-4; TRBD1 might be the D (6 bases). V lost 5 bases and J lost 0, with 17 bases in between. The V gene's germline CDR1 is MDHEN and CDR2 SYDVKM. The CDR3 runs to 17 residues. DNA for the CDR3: TGTGCCAGCAGTCACAACCCGGACAGCCTAGCCAAAAACATTCAGTACTTC. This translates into CASSHNPDSLAKNIQYF.

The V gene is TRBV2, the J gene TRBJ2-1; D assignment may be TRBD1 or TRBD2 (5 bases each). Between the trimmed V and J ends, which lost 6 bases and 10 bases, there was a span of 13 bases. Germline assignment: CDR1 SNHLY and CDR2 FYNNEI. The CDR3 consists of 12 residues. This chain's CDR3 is CASSGDAAEQFF. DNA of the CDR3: TGTGCCAGCAGCGGGGACGCCGCCGAGCAGTTCTTC.

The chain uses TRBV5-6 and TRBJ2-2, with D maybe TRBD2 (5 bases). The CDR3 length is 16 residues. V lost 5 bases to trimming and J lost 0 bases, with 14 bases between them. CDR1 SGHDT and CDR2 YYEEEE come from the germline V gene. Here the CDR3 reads CASRRAAGSNTGELFF. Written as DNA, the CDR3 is TGTGCCAGCAGGCGAGCGGCCGGGTCGAACACCGGGGAGCTGTTTTTT.

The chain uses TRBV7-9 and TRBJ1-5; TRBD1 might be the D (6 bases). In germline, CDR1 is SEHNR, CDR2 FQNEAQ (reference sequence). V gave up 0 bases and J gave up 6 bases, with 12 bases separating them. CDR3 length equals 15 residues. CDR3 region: CASSLAAGVPQPQHF. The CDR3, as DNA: TGTGCCAGCAGCTTAGCGGCAGGGGTCCCTCAGCCCCAGCATTTT.

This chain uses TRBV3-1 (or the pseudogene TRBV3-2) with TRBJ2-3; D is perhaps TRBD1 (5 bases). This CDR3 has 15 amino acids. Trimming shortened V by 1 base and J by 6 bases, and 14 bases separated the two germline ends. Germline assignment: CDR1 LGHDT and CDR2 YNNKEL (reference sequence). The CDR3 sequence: CASSQGGSRGDTQYF. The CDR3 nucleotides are TGTGCCAGCAGCCAAGGGGGCTCGAGAGGTGATACGCAGTATTTT.

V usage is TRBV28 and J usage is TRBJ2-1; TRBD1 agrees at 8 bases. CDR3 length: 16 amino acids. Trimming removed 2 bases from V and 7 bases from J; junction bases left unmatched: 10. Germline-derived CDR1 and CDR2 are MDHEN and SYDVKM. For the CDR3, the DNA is TGTGCCAGCAGTTTAACTTATAGGACAGGGAGGAATGAGCAGTTCTTC. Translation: CASSLTYRTGRNEQFF.

In nucleotides, the CDR3 is TGCGCCAGCAGCCAAGGTGACAGGGAGAGTCAGCCCCAGCATTTT. Its translation: CASSQGDRESQPQHF. The genes are TRBV4-1 and TRBJ1-5; 7 bases agree with TRBD1. Germline V gene sequence: CDR1 MGHRA, CDR2 YSYEKL. The V and J ends lost 1 base and 6 bases, in that order; junction bases with no gene match: 6. The CDR3 has 15 amino acids.

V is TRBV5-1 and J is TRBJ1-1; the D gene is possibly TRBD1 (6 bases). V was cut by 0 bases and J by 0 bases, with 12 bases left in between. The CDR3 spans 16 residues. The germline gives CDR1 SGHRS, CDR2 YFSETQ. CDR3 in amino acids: CASSLVVQGMNTEAFF. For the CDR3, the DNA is TGCGCCAGCAGCTTGGTAGTACAGGGTATGAACACTGAAGCTTTCTTT.

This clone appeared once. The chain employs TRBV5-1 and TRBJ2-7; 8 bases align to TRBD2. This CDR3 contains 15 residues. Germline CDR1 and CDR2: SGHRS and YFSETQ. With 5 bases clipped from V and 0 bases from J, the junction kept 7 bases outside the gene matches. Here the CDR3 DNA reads TGCGCCAGCAGGACCCTAGCGGGCGACTCCTACGAGCAGTACTTC. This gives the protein CASRTLAGDSYEQYF.

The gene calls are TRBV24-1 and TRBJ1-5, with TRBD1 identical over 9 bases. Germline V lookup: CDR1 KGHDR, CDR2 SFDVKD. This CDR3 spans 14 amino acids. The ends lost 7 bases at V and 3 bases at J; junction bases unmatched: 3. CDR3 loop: CATSGTGYNQPQHF. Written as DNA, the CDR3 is TGTGCCACCAGCGGGACAGGGTACAATCAGCCCCAGCATTTT.

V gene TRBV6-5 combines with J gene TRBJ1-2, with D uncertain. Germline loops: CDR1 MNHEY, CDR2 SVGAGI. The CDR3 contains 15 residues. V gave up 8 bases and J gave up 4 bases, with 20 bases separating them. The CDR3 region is CASGFVPQSGYGYTF. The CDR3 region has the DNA TGTGCCAGCGGTTTCGTTCCTCAGTCGGGCTATGGCTACACCTTC.

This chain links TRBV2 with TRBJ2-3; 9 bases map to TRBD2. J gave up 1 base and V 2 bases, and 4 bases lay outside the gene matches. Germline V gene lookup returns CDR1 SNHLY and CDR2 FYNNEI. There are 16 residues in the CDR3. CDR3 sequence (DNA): TGTGCCAGCAGTGAAAGGTCTAGCGGGGGCACAGATACGCAGTATTTT. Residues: CASSERSSGGTDTQYF.